Listed below are T cell receptor beta chains from one sample, sequenced in a study of metastatic and nonmetastatic thyroid tumors. TCRdb re-processed the PCR reads through MiXCR. The sample lists around 45,000 clones, roughly 3.2% occurring once. Sequencing input: blood. The receptors were sampled from a female donor with papillary thyroid cancer or a benign thyroid nodule (not recorded which). Some clones in this sample may be carry-over from other donors' samples. The CDR3 runs from the conserved cysteine through the conserved F or W. D genes are given only for firm matches. Some rows mark clone size as missing; the rest say once, few, many or name a class of expanded clone.

clone_size,d_call,v_call,j_call,cdr3_nt,cdr3_aa
many,.,TRBV6-1,TRBJ2-2,TGTGCCAGCAGTTTTTCCCAGCGGCCTAACACCGGGGAGCTGTTTTTT,CASSFSQRPNTGELFF
few,.,TRBV13,TRBJ1-1,TGTGCCAGCAGCTTAAGACCGTTAAATGAAGCTTTCTTT,CASSLRPLNEAFF
many,TRBD1,TRBV30,TRBJ1-1,TGTGCCTGGAGTCCGGGACAGGGGAGGGATGAAGCTTTCTTT,CAWSPGQGRDEAFF
many,TRBD1,TRBV5-4,TRBJ1-2,TGTGCCAGCAGCTTCCTACAGGGGGCTAACTATGGCTACACCTTC,CASSFLQGANYGYTF
few,.,TRBV7-2,TRBJ2-7,TGTGCCAGCAACCGGGCAGGAGGGAGTTACGAGCAGTACTTC,CASNRAGGSYEQYF
.,TRBD1,TRBV6-9,TRBJ1-3,TGTGCCAGCAGTTATTTTGTGGGACAGGGGAAACTAGGAAACACCATATATTTT,CASSYFVGQGKLGNTIYF
.,.,TRBV4-1,TRBJ1-3,TGCGCCAGCAGCCCCGAGGGAAACACCATATATTTT,CASSPEGNTIYF
many,TRBD1,TRBV6-1,TRBJ1-1,TGTGCCAGCAGTTTCAGGGGGAGGAACACTGAAGCTTTCTTT,CASSFRGRNTEAFF
many,.,TRBV2,TRBJ1-1,TGTGCCAGCACCGCACAGGGTTACACTGAAGCTTTCTTT,CASTAQGYTEAFF
few,.,TRBV6-1,TRBJ2-3,TGTGCCAGCAAGCCAGATACGCAGTATTTT,CASKPDTQYF